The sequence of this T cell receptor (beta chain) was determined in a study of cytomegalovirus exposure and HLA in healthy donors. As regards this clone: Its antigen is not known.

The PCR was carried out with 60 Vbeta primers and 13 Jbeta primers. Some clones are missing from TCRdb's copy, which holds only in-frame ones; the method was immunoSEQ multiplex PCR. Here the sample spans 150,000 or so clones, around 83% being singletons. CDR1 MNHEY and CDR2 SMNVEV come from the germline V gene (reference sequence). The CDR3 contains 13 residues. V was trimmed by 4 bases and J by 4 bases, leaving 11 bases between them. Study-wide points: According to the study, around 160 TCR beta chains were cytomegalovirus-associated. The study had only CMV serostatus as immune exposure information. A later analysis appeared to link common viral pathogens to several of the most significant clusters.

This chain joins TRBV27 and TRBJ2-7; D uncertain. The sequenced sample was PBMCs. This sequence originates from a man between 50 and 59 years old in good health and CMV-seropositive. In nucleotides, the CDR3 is TGTGCCAGCAGTTGGGCCCTTGGGTACGAGCAGTACTTC. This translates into CASSWALGYEQYF.